The 5 T cell receptor beta chains listed next were all sequenced from one sample in a study of blood T cell repertoires in COVID-19. Assay: immunoSEQ multiplex PCR; the TCRdb copy retains only in-frame clones and omits some. The sample holds about 210,000 clones, around 85% seen once. Sequences were obtained from PBMCs or T cells enriched from blood (not recorded which). Receptors were obtained from a middle-aged man who had recovered from COVID-19.

V usage is TRBV15 and J usage is TRBJ2-3; TRBD1 aligns across 7 bases. Trimming at V came to 1 base and at J to 2 bases, leaving 9 bases not matched to a gene. Germline lookup yields CDR1 LNHNV and CDR2 YYDKDF (reference sequence). This CDR3 has 17 residues. The chain's CDR3 is CATSRAGSGGITDTQYF. The CDR3 DNA reads TGTGCCACCAGCAGAGCCGGCTCAGGGGGAATCACAGATACGCAGTATTTT.

The rearrangement links TRBV3-1 (or the pseudogene TRBV3-2) to TRBJ2-5; D is ambiguous. V was cut by 1 base and J by 5 bases, with 14 bases left in between. This CDR3 is built from 15 residues. Germline CDR1 and CDR2: LGHDT and YNNKEL (reference sequence). The CDR3 nucleotides are TGTGCCAGCAGCCAAGGTCTCGGGTTACGGGAGACCCAGTACTTC. This encodes CASSQGLGLRETQYF.

The chain carries TRBV11-2 and TRBJ1-5; 10 bases are shared with TRBD1. The V gene end was trimmed by 5 bases and the J gene end by 7 bases; junction bases not matched to a gene: 11. This CDR3 is built from 16 residues. The germline V gene encodes CDR1 SGHAT and CDR2 FQNNGV. CDR3 bases: TGTGCCAGCAGCGAAAGGGTCGGGACAGGGGTACAGCCCCAGCATTTT. Translating it yields CASSERVGTGVQPQHF.

The V and J genes are TRBV19 and TRBJ2-1, with TRBD2 matching 11 bases. The CDR3 is 16 residues long. V shed 3 bases, J shed 5 bases, and the junction held 6 bases outside the gene matches. CDR1 is LNHDA, CDR2 SQIVND, per germline (reference sequence). CDR3 loop: CASSIEGLAAHNEQFF. The CDR3 nucleotides are TGTGCCAGTAGTATCGAGGGACTAGCGGCCCACAATGAGCAGTTCTTC. Full variable domain (outside the CDR3, taken from reference TRBV19 and TRBJ2-1): DGGITQSPKYLFRKEGQNVTLSCEQNLNHDAMYWYRQDPGQGLRLIYYSQIVNDFQKGDIAEGYSVSREKKESFPLTVTSAQKNPTAFYLCASSIEGLAAHNEQFFGPGTRLTVL.

This chain uses TRBV2 with TRBJ1-2; D not certain. From germline, CDR1 is SNHLY and CDR2 FYNNEI. The CDR3 sequence is 13 residues long. With 8 bases removed from V and 4 bases from J, the gap between germline ends came to 14 bases. CDR3 in amino acids: CASVPAGLYGYTF. CDR3 DNA: TGTGCCAGCGTCCCAGCAGGACTCTATGGCTACACCTTC.